The 24 T cell receptor beta chains reported below all come from one sample, sequenced in a study. MiXCR, run by TCRdb on the RT-PCR reads, gives a single entry per CDR3 protein. This table holds 550,000 to 750,000 distinct CDR3 sequences, approximately 15% found once. Source material: memory CD4+ T cells from blood. These receptors were collected from a female donor in good health, serving as a healthy control.

This clonotype was seen only a few times. The chain uses TRBV28 and TRBJ1-1, with D possibly matching TRBD1 (5 bases). The CDR3 spans 12 residues. The germline V and J ends were trimmed by 4 bases and 8 bases, with 11 bases remaining between them. The germline V gene encodes CDR1 MDHEN and CDR2 SYDVKM. The CDR3 here is CASSWGTYEAFF. The CDR3 coding sequence is TGTGCCAGCAGTTGGGGCACCTACGAAGCTTTCTTT.

This clonotype was found a few times. This chain links TRBV20-1 with TRBJ1-2, with a tentative D call TRBD1 (6 bases). The germline gives CDR1 DFQATT, CDR2 SNEGSKA (reference sequence). The CDR3 length is 15 residues. Trimming took off 0 bases at V and 3 bases at J, with 14 bases between the two ends. The CDR3 DNA follows: TGCAGTGCTAGAGAGGCCGGGGGCGGCCACTATGGCTACACCTTC. This sequence encodes CSAREAGGGHYGYTF.

This clonotype showed up just a few times. This chain uses TRBV18 with TRBJ2-7; D not certain. The CDR3 has 13 residues. Trimming took 0 bases from V and 5 from J, leaving 8 bases between them. Germline CDR1 reads KGHSH; CDR2 reads LQKENI. CDR3 in amino acids: CASSPPGPDEQYF. As DNA, the CDR3 is TGTGCCAGCTCACCACCGGGCCCGGACGAGCAGTACTTC. Full variable domain (rest looked up from reference TRBV18 and TRBJ2-7): NAGVMQNPRHLVRRRGQEARLRCSPMKGHSHVYWYRQLPEEGLKFMVYLQKENIIDESGMPKERFSAEFPKEGPSILRIQQVVRGDSAAYFCASSPPGPDEQYFGPGTRLTVT.

This rearrangement joins TRBV6-2 or TRBV6-3 to TRBJ2-5, with D perhaps matching TRBD1 (6 bases). The CDR3 contains 16 residues. V lost 2 bases, J lost 2 bases, and 15 bases lay in between. Germline V gene sequence: CDR1 MNHEY, CDR2 SVGEGT. The CDR3 loop reads CASSYRKQGEQETQYF. The CDR3 bases are TGTGCCAGCAGTTACCGGAAACAGGGAGAACAAGAGACCCAGTACTTC.

Many counts were recorded for this clonotype. This chain links TRBV29-1 with TRBJ2-1; tentative D call: TRBD1 (7 bases). Trimming took 2 bases from V and 8 from J, leaving 16 bases between them. CDR3 length: 14 residues. The germline V gene encodes CDR1 SQVTM and CDR2 ANQGSEA. The CDR3 reads CSVESSQGGDEQFF. DNA of the CDR3: TGCAGCGTTGAAAGTAGCCAGGGGGGTGATGAGCAGTTCTTC.

This sequence joins TRBV5-1 and TRBJ2-3; D gene unclear. V lost 2 bases and J 1 base, leaving 14 bases between the germline ends. Germline V gene lookup returns CDR1 SGHRS and CDR2 YFSETQ. This CDR3 comprises 16 residues. This CDR3 reads CASSLSENSGTDTQYF. DNA for the CDR3: TGCGCCAGCAGCTTATCTGAGAACTCTGGCACAGATACGCAGTATTTT. Together with reference TRBV5-1 and TRBJ2-3, the CDR3 gives the full variable domain: KAGVTQTPRYLIKTRGQQVTLSCSPISGHRSVSWYQQTPGQGLQFLFEYFSETQRNKGNFPGRFSGRQFSNSRSEMNVSTLELGDSALYLCASSLSENSGTDTQYFGPGTRLTVL.

Many counts were recorded for this clonotype. The chain uses TRBV7-9 and TRBJ2-5; unclear D gene. Germline loops: CDR1 SEHNR, CDR2 FQNEAQ (reference sequence). The CDR3 covers 12 residues. The V end lost 5 bases, the J end lost 0 bases, and 4 bases lay between the germline ends. CDR3 in amino acids: CASSPHQETQYF. The CDR3 DNA sequence: TGTGCCAGCAGCCCGCACCAAGAGACCCAGTACTTC. Together with reference TRBV7-9 and TRBJ2-5, the CDR3 gives the full variable domain: DTGVSQNPRHKITKRGQNVTFRCDPISEHNRLYWYRQTLGQGPEFLTYFQNEAQLEKSRLLSDRFSAERPKGSFSTLEIQRTEQGDSAMYLCASSPHQETQYFGPGTRLLVL.

Ten or more counts support this clonotype. The chain links TRBV5-1 to TRBJ2-4; D gene uncertain. The CDR3 is made up of 14 amino acids. Germline loops: CDR1 SGHRS, CDR2 YFSETQ. Trimming removed 0 bases from V and 6 bases from J, with 10 bases in between. CDR3: CASSLGSEINIQYF. As DNA, the CDR3 is TGCGCCAGCAGCTTGGGTTCGGAGATAAACATTCAGTACTTC.

This chain connects TRBV20-1 to TRBJ1-5; 10 bases match TRBD1. The CDR3 contains 12 residues. Trimming took 7 bases from V and 11 from J; bases not matched to a gene: 8. Germline CDR1 and CDR2: DFQATT and SNEGSKA (reference sequence). The CDR3 spells CSGGQGLEAQHF. Written as DNA, the CDR3 is TGCAGTGGGGGACAGGGGTTAGAGGCCCAGCATTTT.

This clonotype occurred a few times. The chain combines TRBV10-2 with TRBJ2-1; TRBD1 matches 9 bases. Trimming cost V 6 bases and J 6 bases; bases outside gene matches: 3. The CDR3 has 13 residues. CDR1 WSHSY and CDR2 SAAADI come from the germline V gene. CDR3 coding DNA: TGCGCCAGCAGGACAGGGGGAATCAATGAGCAGTTCTTC. Amino acids: CASRTGGINEQFF.

J is TRBJ1-1 and V is TRBV3-1; D not resolved. The CDR3 runs to 14 residues. V was shortened by 3 bases and J by 3 bases, with 11 bases between the two germline ends. Looked up from germline, CDR1 is LGHDT and CDR2 is YNNKEL (reference sequence). The CDR3 DNA reads TGTGCCAGCAGCCACGACGGTGGGCACACTGAAGCTTTCTTT. Its protein is CASSHDGGHTEAFF.

Details on this clonotype: Likely a read error: the CDR3 ends without its conserved phenylalanine or tryptophan. The V and J genes are TRBV24-1 and TRBJ2-1; 16 bases match TRBD2. The CDR3 covers 22 residues. Germline V gene sequence: CDR1 KGHDR, CDR2 SFDVKD. Losses at the gene ends were 1 base for V and 1 base for J; bases not matched to a gene: 12. The CDR3: CATSDFKPGLAGGPSSYNEQFL. In nucleotides, the CDR3 is TGTGCCACCAGTGATTTTAAACCGGGACTAGCGGGAGGGCCTTCTTCCTACAATGAGCAGTTCCTC.

This clonotype was observed a handful of times. The gene calls are TRBV27 and TRBJ2-2, with D possibly being TRBD1 (6 bases). Per the germline V gene, CDR1 is MNHEY and CDR2 is SMNVEV (reference sequence). Trimming removed 7 bases at V and 6 bases at J, with 12 bases between. There are 13 residues in the CDR3. In nucleotides, the CDR3 is TGTGCCAGCACCCACCAGGGGTCCGGGGAGCTGTTTTTT. Encoded protein: CASTHQGSGELFF.

The J gene is TRBJ2-3, the V gene TRBV20-1; 8 bases are shared with TRBD2. The V and J ends lost 4 bases and 2 bases, in that order; junction bases with no gene match: 11. CDR1 is DFQATT, CDR2 SNEGSKA, per germline (reference sequence). The CDR3 length is 16 residues. CDR3 nucleotide sequence: TGCAGTGCTAACGGATGGCGGGGGGCTTCCACAGATACGCAGTATTTT. Its translation: CSANGWRGASTDTQYF.

This clonotype was found many times. The chain links TRBV18 to TRBJ2-6; no definite D call. Deletions cut 4 bases from V and 4 bases from J, with 5 bases between. Germline V lookup: CDR1 KGHSH, CDR2 LQKENI. The CDR3 runs to 13 residues. The CDR3 sequence is CASSLEGANVLTF. The CDR3 DNA reads TGTGCCAGCTCACTGGAAGGGGCCAACGTCCTGACTTTC.

The chain recombines TRBV7-8 with TRBJ2-7; possibly TRBD1 for D (5 bases). V gave up 2 bases and J gave up 9 bases, with 5 bases separating them. This CDR3 has 10 residues. Germline V lookup: CDR1 SGHVS, CDR2 FQNEAQ. The CDR3 region has the DNA TGTGCCAGCAGCTTAAGGGGGCAGTACTTC. It codes for CASSLRGQYF.

The CDR3 DNA reads as TGTGCCAGCAGCTCCAGGGCGTCCGCCACCTACGAGCAGTACTTC. Residues: CASSSRASATYEQYF. This chain joins TRBV9 and TRBJ2-7; maybe TRBD1 (5 bases). V lost 4 bases and J 2 bases, leaving 16 bases between the germline ends. The germline gives CDR1 SGDLS, CDR2 YYNGEE. This CDR3 is 15 amino acids long.

Concerning this clonotype itself: At one of its ends the junction is not consistent with the germline gene, which may arise from a read error. The V gene is TRBV29-1, the J gene TRBJ2-2; TRBD1 matches 10 bases. The CDR3 is 16 amino acids. Germline CDR1 is SQVTM and CDR2 is ANQGSEA. The CDR3 is CSAGQGDRGNPGELFF. The CDR3 nucleotides read TGCAGCGCCGGACAGGGGGATAGGGGGAACCCCGGGGAGCTGTTTTTT.

This clonotype was counted between two and nine times. The chain is built from TRBV7-9 and TRBJ1-6; no clear D gene. The germline gives CDR1 SEHNR, CDR2 FQNEAQ (reference sequence). CDR3 length equals 13 residues. With 2 bases removed from V and 8 bases from J, the gap between germline ends came to 7 bases. DNA for the CDR3: TGTGCCAGCAGCTTATCCAGTTATTCACCCCTCCACTTT. Translation: CASSLSSYSPLHF.

This clonotype was counted only a few times. The CDR3 DNA is TGTGCCAGCTCAAAGGACACAATCTACAATGAGCAGTTCTTC. Protein product: CASSKDTIYNEQFF. The chain has TRBV18 and TRBJ2-1; possible D gene TRBD1, 5 bases. The CDR3 extends over 14 amino acids. Trimming pared 5 bases from V and 3 bases from J, leaving 11 bases between. Germline V gene data show CDR1 as KGHSH and CDR2 as LQKENI.

This chain links TRBV7-8 with TRBJ2-5; D gene ambiguous. The CDR3 is 16 amino acids. The germline CDR1 and CDR2 sequences are SGHVS and FQNEAQ. Trimming left V 5 bases short and J 4 bases short, with 20 bases between. The chain's CDR3 is CASSPRASPDSETQYF. The CDR3 DNA follows: TGTGCCAGCAGCCCACGGGCGTCCCCTGACTCAGAGACCCAGTACTTC.

This clonotype has more than one count but fewer than ten. The chain has TRBV18 and TRBJ1-2, with TRBD1 matching 9 bases. Germline trimming cut 1 base from V and 6 bases from J; bases unmatched to any gene: 3. Germline CDR1 is KGHSH and CDR2 is LQKENI. CDR3 length equals 14 residues. CDR3 nucleotides: TGTGCCAGCTCACCACGGACAGGGGATGATGGCTACACCTTC. It is translated as CASSPRTGDDGYTF. Full variable domain (missing parts from reference TRBV18 and TRBJ1-2): NAGVMQNPRHLVRRRGQEARLRCSPMKGHSHVYWYRQLPEEGLKFMVYLQKENIIDESGMPKERFSAEFPKEGPSILRIQQVVRGDSAAYFCASSPRTGDDGYTFGSGTRLTVV.

The genes are TRBV24-1 and TRBJ2-1; the D is unclear. Germline V gives CDR1 KGHDR, CDR2 SFDVKD. The CDR3 consists of 14 residues. Trimming shortened V by 1 base and J by 5 bases, and 8 bases separated the two germline ends. Here the CDR3 reads CATSDFEVHNEQFF. CDR3 DNA: TGTGCCACCAGTGATTTCGAGGTACACAATGAGCAGTTCTTC.

V usage is TRBV5-6 and J usage is TRBJ2-7; possible D gene TRBD2, 6 bases. CDR3 size: 13 residues. CDR1 SGHDT and CDR2 YYEEEE come from the germline V gene. Trimming stripped 0 bases from V and 5 bases from J, with 9 bases between. CDR3 in DNA: TGTGCCAGCAGCTTGGGGGGCGGGGACGAGCAGTACTTC. Translation gives CASSLGGGDEQYF. The variable domain in full, with the rest retrieved from reference TRBV5-6 and TRBJ2-7, is DAGVTQSPTHLIKTRGQQVTLRCSPKSGHDTVSWYQQALGQGPQFIFQYYEEEERQRGNFPDRFSGHQFPNYSSELNVNALLLGDSALYLCASSLGGGDEQYFGPGTRLTVT.